Each of the 4 T cell receptor beta chains below was sequenced from the same sample in a study of shared clonotypes between healthy human individuals. Assay: immunoSEQ multiplex PCR; the TCRdb copy retains only in-frame clones and omits some. The profile shows some 1,100,000 clones, approximately 80% of them singletons. The material sequenced was memory CD4+ T cells from PBMCs. This sample's subset: CD45RA-negative fraction. All receptors come from a man younger than 30 in good health. Some clones in this sample may be carry-over from other donors' samples.

J is TRBJ2-7 and V is TRBV11-3; the match to TRBD1 covers 10 bases. Per the germline V gene, CDR1 is SGHNT and CDR2 is YENEEA. The CDR3 spans 14 residues. V was pared by 5 bases and J by 5 bases, with 6 bases of the junction left unmatched. CDR3 region: CASSTWTGGHEQYF. In DNA, the CDR3 is TGTGCCAGCAGCACATGGACAGGGGGTCACGAGCAGTACTTC.

This chain connects TRBV4-1 to TRBJ2-3; TRBD2 matches 9 bases. Germline V CDR1 and CDR2: MGHRA, YSYEKL. The junction had 15 bases not matched to a gene; V was cut back by 5 bases and J by 3 bases. The CDR3 totals 18 residues. The CDR3 region has the DNA TGCGCCAGCAGCGAATCAATGTTTGGCGGGAGGGAGACAGATACGCAGTATTTT. It codes for CASSESMFGGRETDTQYF.

As concerns this clone: It may be a read error: a sequence one base away is much more abundant. Other DNA sequences in the same sample also yield this CDR3. The V call is TRBV20-1, the J call TRBJ2-3, with D unresolved. V lost 5 bases, J lost 4 bases, and 4 bases lay in between. The CDR3 covers 10 residues. Germline values: CDR1 DFQATT, CDR2 SNEGSKA (reference sequence). CDR3 in amino acids: CSALADTQYF. The DNA of the CDR3 is TGCAGTGCTCTCGCAGATACGCAGTATTTT.

The chain couples TRBV15 to TRBJ2-1, with D perhaps matching TRBD1 or TRBD2 (5 bases each). Trimming pared 5 bases from V and 3 bases from J, leaving 17 bases between. Germline CDR1 and CDR2: LNHNV and YYDKDF (reference sequence). This CDR3 has 16 residues. CDR3 loop: CATSVHRDRSYNEQFF. The CDR3, as DNA: TGTGCCACCAGCGTCCACCGGGACCGGAGCTACAATGAGCAGTTCTTC. The variable domain in full, with the rest retrieved from reference TRBV15 and TRBJ2-1, is DAMVIQNPRYQVTQFGKPVTLSCSQTLNHNVMYWYQQKSSQAPKLLFHYYDKDFNNEADTPDNFQSRRPNTSFCFLDIRSPGLGDTAMYLCATSVHRDRSYNEQFFGPGTRLTVL.